These 22 T cell receptor beta chains were all obtained from the same sample, sequenced in a study of Graves' ophthalmopathy and Graves' hyperthyroidism. Amplification of the TCR beta CDR3 regions used RNA transcripts (as template). In the first round, RT-PCR was carried out with HTBI primers, and a multiplex PCR formed the second round. TCRdb re-analysed the multiplex PCR reads in MiXCR, keeping a single row per CDR3 protein. The data contain approximately 540,000 distinct CDR3 sequences, roughly 39% of them seen just once; the ten biggest clones take up approximately 4.1%. Sequencing was performed on peripheral blood or thyroid tissue (not recorded which). The origin of the receptors is an adult man with Graves' hyperthyroidism.

The chain combines TRBV20-1 with TRBJ1-1, with 8 bases matching TRBD1. The V and J ends lost 4 bases and 5 bases, in that order; junction bases with no gene match: 9. The CDR3 has 14 amino acids. The germline V gene has CDR1 DFQATT and CDR2 SNEGSKA (reference sequence). The CDR3 loop is CSAKKDRVGTEAFF. CDR3 nucleotide sequence: TGCAGTGCTAAAAAGGACAGGGTGGGTACTGAAGCTTTCTTT.

The CDR3 protein is CASSLRGLADTQYF. The CDR3 bases are TGTGCCAGCAGCTTAAGGGGGCTAGCGGATACGCAGTATTTT. This sequence joins TRBV5-6 and TRBJ2-3; D possibly corresponds to TRBD1 (7 bases). The CDR3 spans 14 residues. V lost 2 bases and J lost 6, with 13 bases in between. Per germline, CDR1 SGHDT and CDR2 YYEEEE.

This clonotype was found a few times. This chain links TRBV29-1 with TRBJ2-1; D call uncertain. With 4 bases removed from V and 4 bases from J, the gap between germline ends came to 17 bases. Looked up from germline, CDR1 is SQVTM and CDR2 is ANQGSEA. The CDR3 is 15 residues long. The CDR3 region is CSVGKGETRYNEQFF. Here the CDR3 DNA reads TGCAGCGTTGGGAAGGGTGAGACGCGATACAATGAGCAGTTCTTC.

This clonotype occurred many times. The V and J genes are TRBV14 and TRBJ2-2, with 8 bases lining up with TRBD1. With V trimmed by 4 bases and J by 1 base, 5 bases remained unmatched. CDR3 length: 16 residues. In germline, CDR1 is SGHDN, CDR2 FVKESK. CDR3 amino acids: CASSLRTGQNTGELFF. DNA for the CDR3: TGTGCCAGCAGCCTCAGGACAGGGCAGAACACCGGGGAGCTGTTTTTT.

The chain recombines TRBV2 with TRBJ2-2; 11 bases align to TRBD2. Germline V gene sequence: CDR1 SNHLY, CDR2 FYNNEI. The CDR3 loop spans 16 amino acids. V shed 5 bases and J 4 bases; nucleotides not matched to a gene: 6. CDR3 region: CASSSPSGGRTGELFF. The CDR3 DNA follows: TGTGCCAGCAGTTCCCCTAGCGGGGGGCGCACCGGGGAGCTGTTTTTT.

This clonotype was observed at least ten times. The chain employs TRBV20-1 and TRBJ2-5; 8 bases map to TRBD2. Germline assignment: CDR1 DFQATT and CDR2 SNEGSKA (reference sequence). Unmatched junction bases numbered 11, after V lost 1 base and J lost 4 bases. The CDR3 loop spans 16 amino acids. In nucleotides, the CDR3 is TGCAGTGCTAGAGTATCTAACGGGGGGGCAGGAGAGACCCAGTACTTC. Translating gives CSARVSNGGAGETQYF.

This clonotype was detected ten times or more. The CDR3 is CATSRGHGRSGNTIYF. The CDR3 DNA is TGTGCCACCAGCAGAGGACACGGGCGCTCTGGAAACACCATATATTTT. This chain uses TRBV15 with TRBJ1-3; D call uncertain. This CDR3 comprises 16 residues. V was shortened by 1 base and J by 0 bases, with 10 bases between the two germline ends. Germline CDR1 LNHNV, CDR2 YYDKDF (reference sequence).

This clonotype was picked up a small number of times. The gene calls are TRBV2 and TRBJ2-2; the match to TRBD1 covers 9 bases. J gave up 4 bases and V 6 bases, and 12 bases lay outside the gene matches. Germline assignment: CDR1 SNHLY and CDR2 FYNNEI. The CDR3 consists of 17 residues. The chain's CDR3 is CASSSPQQGAGTGELFF. CDR3 nucleotide sequence: TGTGCCAGCAGCTCACCCCAACAGGGGGCCGGCACCGGGGAGCTGTTTTTT.

This clonotype has a count of ten or more. The chain recombines TRBV20-1 with TRBJ1-6; 7 nucleotides line up with TRBD1. The V segment lost 6 bases and the J segment 5 bases; nucleotides outside the gene matches: 7. The CDR3 length is 14 residues. The germline V gene has CDR1 DFQATT and CDR2 SNEGSKA (reference sequence). The chain's CDR3 is CSALDRRNNSPLHF. DNA of the CDR3: TGCAGTGCCCTGGACAGGAGAAATAATTCACCCCTCCACTTT.

This sequence joins TRBV29-1 and TRBJ2-3, with D unresolved. V was cut by 1 base and J by 1 base, with 3 bases left in between. Germline-derived CDR1 and CDR2 are SQVTM and ANQGSEA. The CDR3 is 12 residues long. The DNA of the CDR3 is TGCAGCGTTGAAGTCGGCACAGATACGCAGTATTTT. It specifies CSVEVGTDTQYF.

This clonotype was observed many times. This sequence joins TRBV12-5 and TRBJ1-2; D possibly corresponds to TRBD1 (5 bases). Trimming removed 1 base at V and 1 base at J, with 10 bases between. From germline, CDR1 is LGHNT and CDR2 FRNRAP. CDR3 length: 15 residues. CDR3 residues: CASGLGGLRNYGYTF. DNA for the CDR3: TGTGCTAGTGGTTTGGGGGGACTCCGTAACTATGGCTACACCTTC. The full variable domain, in which reference TRBV12-5 and TRBJ1-2 provide the parts outside the CDR3, is DARVTQTPRHKVTEMGQEVTMRCQPILGHNTVFWYRQTMMQGLELLAYFRNRAPLDDSGMPKDRFSAEMPDATLATLKIQPSEPRDSAVYFCASGLGGLRNYGYTFGSGTRLTVV.

A single count supports this clonotype. The chain combines TRBV7-4 with TRBJ2-7; 9 positions agree with TRBD1. This CDR3 contains 15 residues. V shed 5 bases and J 4 bases; nucleotides not matched to a gene: 9. Germline assignment: CDR1 SGHVT and CDR2 SQSDAQ. The CDR3 sequence is CASSTGGDREYEQYF. CDR3 DNA sequence: TGTGCCAGCAGCACAGGGGGGGACAGGGAGTACGAGCAGTACTTC.

Ten or more counts support this clonotype. J is TRBJ2-7 and V is TRBV15; the D gene is possibly TRBD1 (5 bases). CDR1 is LNHNV and CDR2 is YYDKDF in the germline V gene (reference sequence). The ends were cut back, 0 bases at V and 5 bases at J, with 14 bases in the middle. The CDR3 runs to 15 residues. CDR3 sequence reads: CATSRDLGADNEQYF. The CDR3 nucleotides are TGTGCCACCAGCAGAGATTTAGGGGCGGACAACGAGCAGTACTTC.

This clonotype was recorded at least ten times. The chain carries TRBV20-1 and TRBJ2-5; 9 nucleotides line up with TRBD1. The CDR3 is made up of 14 amino acids. Trimming took 4 bases from V and 5 from J; bases not matched to a gene: 8. Per germline, CDR1 DFQATT and CDR2 SNEGSKA (reference sequence). CDR3 bases: TGCAGTGCTACCGGACAGGGGTCCTGGGAGACCCAGTACTTC. Protein sequence: CSATGQGSWETQYF.

This clonotype appeared many times. The chain employs TRBV12-5 and TRBJ2-7; possible D gene TRBD2, 6 bases. The CDR3 extends over 12 amino acids. Trimming took 8 bases from V and 5 from J, leaving 13 bases between them. Germline CDR1 and CDR2: LGHNT and FRNRAP. CDR3 protein: CASLVGGDEQYF. CDR3 sequence (DNA): TGTGCTAGTCTGGTAGGAGGGGACGAGCAGTACTTC.

This sequence joins TRBV6-1 and TRBJ1-1, with D possibly being TRBD1 (5 bases). Between the trimmed V and J ends, which lost 2 bases and 0 bases, there was a span of 19 bases. The germline V gene has CDR1 MNHNS and CDR2 SASEGT. This CDR3 is built from 18 residues. CDR3 in amino acids: CASSETAAGLGVNTEAFF. The CDR3, as DNA: TGTGCCAGCAGTGAAACTGCGGCAGGGTTAGGGGTGAACACTGAAGCTTTCTTT.

This clonotype was observed at least ten times. This sequence joins TRBV5-4 and TRBJ1-2; TRBD1 is a possible D gene (5 bases). The germline CDR1 and CDR2 sequences are SGHNT and YYREEE (reference sequence). Trimming removed 5 bases from V and 4 bases from J, with 15 bases in between. The CDR3 extends over 14 amino acids. CDR3 nucleotides: TGTGCCAGCAGTCTGCGGGGGGATCGCTATGGCTACACCTTC. This sequence encodes CASSLRGDRYGYTF. Filled out from reference TRBV5-4 and TRBJ1-2, the complete variable domain reads ETGVTQSPTHLIKTRGQQVTLRCSSQSGHNTVSWYQQALGQGPQFIFQYYREEENGRGNFPPRFSGLQFPNYSSELNVNALELDDSALYLCASSLRGDRYGYTFGSGTRLTVV.

The V and J genes are TRBV6-6 and TRBJ1-5, with 7 bases aligning to TRBD1. V dropped 6 bases and J dropped 2; count of bases not matched to a gene: 4. The CDR3 has 14 residues. Germline-derived CDR1 and CDR2 are MNHNY and SVGAGI (reference sequence). The CDR3: CASRETGGNQPQHF. The DNA for the CDR3 is TGTGCCAGCAGGGAAACAGGGGGCAATCAGCCCCAGCATTTT.

The chain joins TRBV12-3 or TRBV12-4 to TRBJ1-3; 7 nucleotides line up with TRBD1. V trimming: 7 bases; J trimming: 0 bases; junction bases outside the gene matches: 6. This CDR3 comprises 15 residues. Here the CDR3 DNA reads TGTGCCAGCAACACACAGGGGAGCTCTGGAAACACCATATATTTT. Translation gives CASNTQGSSGNTIYF.

The chain couples TRBV29-1 to TRBJ2-5; D might be TRBD1 (5 bases). V was pared by 1 base and J by 2 bases, with 8 bases between. The V gene's germline CDR1 is SQVTM and CDR2 ANQGSEA. The CDR3 length is 13 residues. CDR3 nucleotide sequence: TGCAGCGTTGAAGGACCAGGGCAAGAGACCCAGTACTTC. This gives the protein CSVEGPGQETQYF.

This clonotype was seen many times. The rearrangement uses TRBV11-2 and TRBJ2-5, with a possible D match to TRBD1 (5 bases). Trimming shortened V by 4 bases and J by 1 base, and 13 bases separated the two germline ends. The V gene's germline CDR1 is SGHAT and CDR2 FQNNGV. This CDR3 has 15 amino acids. In DNA, the CDR3 is TGTGCCAGCAGCTCGCTGACAGCGACCCAAGAGACCCAGTACTTC. It codes for CASSSLTATQETQYF.

About this clonotype itself: The CDR3 carries no conserved terminal phenylalanine or tryptophan, so it likely arises from a read error. No DNA is shown, since the ends of the CDR3 on it are uncertain; the CDR3 is the one TCRdb lists. The V gene is TRBV29-1, the J gene TRBJ2-5; the table assigns TRBD1, which was not confirmed against the DNA. Per the germline V gene, CDR1 is SQVTM and CDR2 is ANQGSEA. The CDR3 comprises 16 residues, both ends counted. The CDR3 here is CSVGLEGVAYGYTFGS.